The 21 T cell receptor beta chains below were found in one sample sequenced in a study of blood T cell repertoires in COVID-19. Some clones are missing from TCRdb's copy, which holds only in-frame ones; the method was immunoSEQ multiplex PCR. In the table there are about 210,000 clones, 80% to 85% of which are singletons. The specimen was peripheral blood. Receptor source: a woman aged 80 or over with COVID-19, enrolled during active disease.

The rearrangement joins TRBV21-1 to TRBJ1-5; TRBD1, the table's D call, lacks a check against the DNA. TRBV21-1 represents a pseudogene. This CDR3 has 16 residues. CDR3 loop: CASSKLPGQSNQPQHF. The CDR3 nucleotides read TGTGCCAGCAGCAAGTTACCGGGACAGAGTAATCAGCCCCAGCATTTT.

The V gene is TRBV7-9, the J gene TRBJ1-5, with a weak D call TRBD1 (6 bases). In germline, CDR1 is SEHNR, CDR2 FQNEAQ (reference sequence). Between the trimmed V and J ends, which lost 1 base and 3 bases, there was a span of 10 bases. CDR3 length equals 15 residues. The CDR3 nucleotides are TGTGCCAGCAGCTTAGGAGGGGGTTACAATCAGCCCCAGCATTTT. As protein: CASSLGGGYNQPQHF.

The J gene is TRBJ1-2, the V gene TRBV30; the D is unclear. Germline V gene sequence: CDR1 GTSNPN, CDR2 SVGIG (reference sequence). This CDR3 spans 12 amino acids. V was clipped by 0 bases and J by 11 bases, with 13 bases between them. CDR3 DNA sequence: TGTGCCTGGAGTGTACTATCCCGCGGTTACACCTTC. Residues: CAWSVLSRGYTF. Full variable domain (remainder filled in from reference TRBV30 and TRBJ1-2): SQTIHQWPATLVQPVGSPLSLECTVEGTSNPNLYWYRQAAGRGLQLLFYSVGIGQISSEVPQNLSASRPQDRQFILSSKKLLLSDSGFYLCAWSVLSRGYTFGSGTRLTVV.

The rearrangement uses TRBV11-2 and TRBJ2-5; D gene uncertain. Germline assignment: CDR1 SGHAT and CDR2 FQNNGV. Trimming removed 6 bases at V and 4 bases at J, with 6 bases between. CDR3 length equals 11 residues. CDR3 DNA sequence: TGTGCCAGCAGATCTACAGAGACCCAGTACTTC. Residues: CASRSTETQYF.

The chain recombines TRBV11-3 with TRBJ2-3, with 11 bases identical to TRBD2. CDR1 and CDR2 (germline): SGHNT, YENEEA. The CDR3 covers 15 residues. With V trimmed by 6 bases and J by 2 bases, 4 bases remained unmatched. In DNA form, the CDR3 reads TGTGCCAGCAGTAAACTAGCGGGGGACACAGATACGCAGTATTTT. This sequence encodes CASSKLAGDTDTQYF.

The chain links TRBV6-4 to TRBJ1-4; the match to TRBD1 covers 7 bases. Germline CDR1 and CDR2: MRHNA and SNTAGT. V dropped 6 bases and J dropped 0; count of bases not matched to a gene: 10. The CDR3 is 17 residues long. CDR3 amino acids: CASSRTGDLATNEKLFF. For the CDR3, the DNA is TGTGCCAGCAGCAGGACAGGAGACCTTGCAACTAATGAAAAACTGTTTTTT.

This sequence joins TRBV11-3 and TRBJ2-2, with D possibly matching TRBD2 (5 bases). The CDR3 contains 14 residues. With 4 bases removed from V and 5 bases from J, the gap between germline ends came to 11 bases. CDR1 SGHNT and CDR2 YENEEA come from the germline V gene. The CDR3 bases are TGTGCCAGCAGCTCACAAAGGACTACCGGGGAGCTGTTTTTT. This codes for CASSSQRTTGELFF.

In this sample, this clone turned up a few times. The V call is TRBV10-1, the J call TRBJ2-7; 10 positions agree with TRBD1. The CDR3 loop spans 15 amino acids. The V gene's germline CDR1 is WNHNN and CDR2 SYGVQD (reference sequence). With 10 bases clipped from V and 11 bases from J, the junction kept 20 bases outside the gene matches. The CDR3 nucleotides read TGCGCCACCTTGGGGGGCTCCGGGACAGGGGACAAAAAGTACGTC. Protein: CATLGGSGTGDKKYV.

The gene calls are TRBV6-5 and TRBJ2-5; 8 nucleotides line up with TRBD1. The CDR3 totals 15 residues. The V gene's germline CDR1 is MNHEY and CDR2 SVGAGI. V trimming: 6 bases; J trimming: 4 bases; junction bases outside the gene matches: 10. CDR3 sequence: CASRRGQALGETQYF. CDR3 DNA sequence: TGTGCCAGCAGGAGGGGACAGGCCCTCGGAGAGACCCAGTACTTC.

This rearrangement joins TRBV30 to TRBJ2-5; TRBD2 aligns across 7 bases. The V and J ends lost 2 bases and 2 bases, in that order; junction bases with no gene match: 2. Germline-derived CDR1 and CDR2 are GTSNPN and SVGIG (reference sequence). The CDR3 is made up of 13 amino acids. CDR3 sequence (DNA): TGTGCCTGGAGTTTGGGGGGGCAAGAGACCCAGTACTTC. As protein: CAWSLGGQETQYF.

V usage is TRBV9 and J usage is TRBJ1-5, with TRBD1 as a possible D gene (6 bases). CDR1 is SGDLS and CDR2 is YYNGEE in the germline V gene. V lost 4 bases and J 4 bases, leaving 18 bases between the germline ends. The CDR3 runs to 16 residues. In DNA form, the CDR3 reads TGTGCCAGCAGCTCAGGGGCTGGGACGGGTAATCAGCCCCAGCATTTT. Its translation is CASSSGAGTGNQPQHF.

The chain joins TRBV9 to TRBJ1-2, with a possible D match to TRBD1 (6 bases). The germline V gene has CDR1 SGDLS and CDR2 YYNGEE. The CDR3 has 14 residues. V lost 5 bases and J lost 2, with 13 bases in between. Here the CDR3 reads CASSRTEENYGYTF. Written as DNA, the CDR3 is TGTGCCAGCAGTCGGACAGAGGAGAACTATGGCTACACCTTC.

For this clone: The same CDR3 can be traced to other DNA sequences in this sample. This chain uses TRBV7-2 with TRBJ1-5, with TRBD1 matching 8 bases. Germline V gene lookup returns CDR1 SGHTA and CDR2 FQGNSA. Trimming at V came to 4 bases and at J to 5 bases, leaving 4 bases not matched to a gene. CDR3 size: 14 residues. CDR3 region: CASSSGQGDQPQHF. The CDR3 DNA reads TGTGCCAGCAGCTCTGGACAGGGAGATCAGCCCCAGCATTTT. Drawing the rest from reference TRBV7-2 and TRBJ1-5, the complete variable domain is GAGVSQSPSNKVTEKGKDVELRCDPISGHTALYWYRQSLGQGLEFLIYFQGNSAPDKSGLPSDRFSAERTGGSVSTLTIQRTQQEDSAVYLCASSSGQGDQPQHFGDGTRLSIL.

The chain links TRBV7-6 to TRBJ1-1, with D maybe TRBD1 (5 bases). The CDR3 is made up of 15 amino acids. The germline V and J ends were trimmed by 1 base and 5 bases, with 14 bases remaining between them. Germline loops: CDR1 SGHVS, CDR2 FNYEAQ. The CDR3 sequence: CASSLGWGGNTEAFF. The CDR3 region has the DNA TGTGCCAGCAGCTTAGGATGGGGGGGTAATACTGAAGCTTTCTTT.

The chain joins TRBV6-5 to TRBJ2-7, with 9 bases aligning to TRBD1. The trim removed 2 bases at V and 4 bases at J, leaving 3 bases unmatched. The CDR3 is 14 amino acids. The germline gives CDR1 MNHEY, CDR2 SVGAGI. The CDR3 sequence: CASSYGGQGYEQYF. CDR3 nucleotides: TGTGCCAGCAGTTACGGGGGACAGGGTTACGAGCAGTACTTC.

The CDR3 spells CSASPMRGSTEAFF. In DNA, the CDR3 is TGCAGTGCTAGTCCGATGAGAGGGAGCACTGAAGCTTTCTTT. The chain carries TRBV20-1 and TRBJ1-1; no reliable D call. CDR3 size: 14 residues. Between the trimmed V and J ends, which lost 3 bases and 4 bases, there was a span of 15 bases. Germline CDR1 reads DFQATT; CDR2 reads SNEGSKA (reference sequence).

The chain employs TRBV3-1 (or the pseudogene TRBV3-2) and TRBJ2-4, with 8 positions matching TRBD1. Germline CDR1 and CDR2: LGHDT and YNNKEL (reference sequence). The CDR3 spans 17 residues. Trimming took 1 base from V and 3 from J; bases not matched to a gene: 8. DNA for the CDR3: TGTGCCAGCAGCCAAGTGGACAGGGTGTTGGGCAAAAACATTCAGTACTTC. Amino acids: CASSQVDRVLGKNIQYF.

In this sample, this clone turned up a few times. This chain uses TRBV10-1 with TRBJ1-2; tentatively, D is TRBD1 (6 bases). CDR3 size: 15 residues. V shed 0 bases and J shed 6 bases, with 14 bases lying between them. Germline CDR1 is WNHNN and CDR2 is SYGVQD (reference sequence). CDR3 loop: CASSESDSREDGYTF. The CDR3 bases are TGCGCCAGCAGTGAGTCGGACAGTCGAGAAGATGGCTACACCTTC.

The CDR3 DNA is TGTGCCACCCGACCGGGACAGGGGGCCAGGGAGCCCCAGCATTTT. This translates into CATRPGQGAREPQHF. The V and J genes are TRBV19 and TRBJ1-5; the match to TRBD1 covers 12 bases. CDR1 is LNHDA and CDR2 is SQIVND in the germline V gene (reference sequence). The junction had 12 bases not matched to a gene; V was cut back by 10 bases and J by 8 bases. The CDR3 is 15 residues long.

This clone appeared a single time. The CDR3 region has the DNA TGTGCCATCAGTGGCAGGGACACTGAAGCTTTCTTT. Translating it yields CAISGRDTEAFF. The rearrangement uses TRBV10-3 and TRBJ1-1; tentatively, D is TRBD1 (5 bases). The germline V gene encodes CDR1 ENHRY and CDR2 SYGVKD. The CDR3 covers 12 residues. V was clipped by 4 bases and J by 3 bases, with 6 bases between them.

This rearrangement joins TRBV6-6 to TRBJ1-4; D unclear. Trimming pared 2 bases from V and 3 bases from J, leaving 7 bases between. The V gene's germline CDR1 is MNHNY and CDR2 SVGAGI (reference sequence). The CDR3 is 14 amino acids. For the CDR3, the DNA is TGTGCCAGCAGTTACCCGGGTGCTAATGAAAAACTGTTTTTT. It codes for CASSYPGANEKLFF.